The 17 T cell receptor beta chains below come from one sample, sequenced in a study of T cell clonotyping in hematopoietic cell transplantation. Profiling relied on immunoSEQ multiplex PCR, and the TCRdb table lists in-frame clones only, not all of them. The sample includes tens of thousands of clones, 80% to 90% of them seen just once. The sample comprised peripheral blood mononuclear cells. The receptors shown here come from a woman aged 40 to 50 in good health. Some clones in this sample may be carry-over from other donors' samples.

This clone was detected only a few times. The chain recombines TRBV6-1 with TRBJ2-7; 9 bases are a match to TRBD1. V dropped 7 bases and J dropped 6; count of bases not matched to a gene: 7. CDR1 is MNHNS and CDR2 is SASEGT in the germline V gene. The CDR3 extends over 13 amino acids. The CDR3 region has the DNA TGTGCCAGCATACGGGACAGGGATGCCGAGCAGTACTTC. It yields the protein CASIRDRDAEQYF.

This clone was counted once. The chain joins TRBV5-6 to TRBJ2-1, with 8 bases fitting TRBD2. The CDR3 totals 18 residues. V gave up 3 bases and J gave up 5 bases; unmatched junction bases: 16. In germline, CDR1 is SGHDT, CDR2 YYEEEE. CDR3 in DNA: TGTGCCAGCAGCTCCTTTGGGGGACGGGAGGGGGGGAACAATGAGCAGTTCTTC. This gives the protein CASSSFGGREGGNNEQFF. Full variable domain (outside the CDR3, taken from reference TRBV5-6 and TRBJ2-1): DAGVTQSPTHLIKTRGQQVTLRCSPKSGHDTVSWYQQALGQGPQFIFQYYEEEERQRGNFPDRFSGHQFPNYSSELNVNALLLGDSALYLCASSSFGGREGGNNEQFFGPGTRLTVL.

For this clone: Other nucleotide sequences from this sample produce the same CDR3. This chain connects TRBV29-1 to TRBJ1-2; unclear D gene. Per the germline V gene, CDR1 is SQVTM and CDR2 is ANQGSEA. The CDR3 sequence is 11 residues long. V lost 0 bases to trimming and J lost 4 bases, with 3 bases between them. CDR3 in amino acids: CSVEEGYGYTF. CDR3 DNA sequence: TGCAGCGTTGAAGAGGGCTATGGCTACACCTTC.

The chain couples TRBV28 to TRBJ2-3; D might be TRBD2 (5 bases). CDR1 and CDR2 (germline): MDHEN, SYDVKM. The CDR3 sequence is 13 residues long. Trimming took 2 bases from V and 3 from J, leaving 6 bases between them. The CDR3 bases are TGTGCCAGCAGTTTAGGGAGTACAGATACGCAGTATTTT. This translates into CASSLGSTDTQYF.

The V and J genes are TRBV4-1 and TRBJ1-5; D might be TRBD1 (5 bases). Trimming left V 0 bases short and J 11 bases short, with 20 bases between. The CDR3 is made up of 16 amino acids. Germline-derived CDR1 and CDR2 are MGHRA and YSYEKL. The CDR3 nucleotides read TGCGCCAGCAGCCAAGATCCGGCCAGCGACCTGGGGGCCCAGCATTTT. As protein: CASSQDPASDLGAQHF.

The chain is built from TRBV5-1 and TRBJ2-5, with D unclear. From germline, CDR1 is SGHRS and CDR2 YFSETQ. This CDR3 comprises 12 residues. Deletions cut 2 bases from V and 2 bases from J, with 4 bases between. The CDR3 nucleotides read TGCGCCAGCAGCTTTGGGCAAGAGACCCAGTACTTC. Protein sequence: CASSFGQETQYF.

On this clone: Compared with germline, one end of the junction differs, possibly owing to a read error. The V and J genes are TRBV28 and TRBJ1-2; a weak D match, TRBD1 (5 bases). This CDR3 comprises 11 residues. Germline loops: CDR1 MDHEN, CDR2 SYDVKM. The CDR3 is CASSYEGRDAF. CDR3 nucleotide sequence: TGTGCCAGCAGTTACGAGGGCAGGGACGCCTTC.

This chain joins TRBV2 and TRBJ2-7, with D tentatively TRBD2 (5 bases). Germline CDR1 reads SNHLY; CDR2 reads FYNNEI. The CDR3 is 13 residues long. Trimming pared 4 bases from V and 3 bases from J, leaving 10 bases between. CDR3 nucleotides: TGTGCCAGCAGTGCAAACGGGATCTACGAGCAGTACTTC. This gives the protein CASSANGIYEQYF.

A remark on this clone: One end of the junction fails to match germline, which may point to a read error. The chain recombines TRBV7-7 with TRBJ1-4; D is uncertain. The germline V gene has CDR1 SSHAT and CDR2 FNYEAQ (reference sequence). The CDR3 spans 13 residues. The CDR3 here is CASSPDLNEKLFF. In nucleotides, the CDR3 is TGTGCTAGCAGCCCTGACCTTAATGAAAAACTGTTTTTT.

The V gene is TRBV28, the J gene TRBJ2-7; D gene uncertain. The CDR3 consists of 14 residues. The germline V gene has CDR1 MDHEN and CDR2 SYDVKM. V was clipped by 6 bases and J by 1 base, with 13 bases between them. Here the CDR3 reads CASRATGGSYEQYF. The CDR3 bases are TGTGCCAGCAGAGCGACGGGCGGATCCTACGAGCAGTACTTC.

V and J are TRBV5-4 and TRBJ2-3, with 9 bases aligning to TRBD1. Germline V gene sequence: CDR1 SGHNT, CDR2 YYREEE (reference sequence). Unmatched junction bases numbered 9, after V lost 4 bases and J lost 0 bases. This CDR3 region has 17 residues. CDR3 in DNA: TGTGCCAGCAGCCCCCCCGGGACAGGGAAGAGCACAGATACGCAGTATTTT. It codes for CASSPPGTGKSTDTQYF.

The chain carries TRBV30 and TRBJ2-7, with D possibly being TRBD1 or TRBD2 (5 bases each). The germline CDR1 and CDR2 sequences are GTSNPN and SVGIG (reference sequence). The CDR3 is made up of 14 amino acids. V was cut by 8 bases and J by 2 bases, with 19 bases left in between. In DNA, the CDR3 is TGTGCCGGGACGGCCAGGGACCCCCCCTACGAGCAGTACTTC. It specifies CAGTARDPPYEQYF.

The V gene is TRBV4-3, the J gene TRBJ1-4; 8 nucleotides agree with TRBD1. V was clipped by 4 bases and J by 5 bases; unmatched bases: 21. The CDR3 extends over 20 amino acids. Per germline, CDR1 LGHNA and CDR2 YSLEER. The DNA of the CDR3 is TGCGCCAGCAGCCCCCAAGCCACCAGGGGGCGCGGCGACCCGAATGAAAAACTGTTTTTT. Its protein is CASSPQATRGRGDPNEKLFF.

The J gene is TRBJ1-5, the V gene TRBV6-4; D is unclear. Trimming shortened V by 1 base and J by 1 base, and 11 bases separated the two germline ends. The CDR3 sequence is 16 residues long. The germline CDR1 and CDR2 sequences are MRHNA and SNTAGT. As DNA, the CDR3 is TGTGCCAGCAGTGACTTGGGATGGGCCAGCAATCAGCCCCAGCATTTT. Encoded protein: CASSDLGWASNQPQHF.

The CDR3: CASSLQGQGGQETQYF. The CDR3 nucleotides read TGTGCCAGCAGCTTACAGGGACAGGGTGGACAAGAGACCCAGTACTTC. The chain combines TRBV7-2 with TRBJ2-5; 9 nucleotides match TRBD1. Germline loops: CDR1 SGHTA, CDR2 FQGNSA. This CDR3 spans 16 amino acids. V was clipped by 2 bases and J by 2 bases; unmatched bases: 6.

V and J are TRBV29-1 and TRBJ2-1, with 9 bases fitting TRBD1. Germline assignment: CDR1 SQVTM and CDR2 ANQGSEA. Losses at the gene ends were 4 bases for V and 8 bases for J; bases not matched to a gene: 9. The CDR3 covers 14 residues. The CDR3 DNA sequence: TGCAGCGTTGTCGGGACAGGGATGAGGTATGAGCAGTTCTTC. This sequence encodes CSVVGTGMRYEQFF.

The chain links TRBV28 to TRBJ2-7; the D gene could be TRBD1 or TRBD2 (5 bases each). The CDR3 has 14 residues. Germline V gene data show CDR1 as MDHEN and CDR2 as SYDVKM. Deletions cut 3 bases from V and 6 bases from J, with 15 bases between. CDR3 region: CASSFGTAVAEQYF. The CDR3 DNA follows: TGTGCCAGCAGTTTCGGGACGGCCGTAGCCGAGCAGTACTTC.